Described below is a single T cell receptor (beta chain) sequence and its context. What it binds is unknown. This sample was taken from a study of beta chain features in type 1 diabetes. CDR1 is PRHDT, CDR2 FYEKMQ, per germline (reference sequence). Trimming left V 7 bases short and J 0 bases short, with 10 bases between. CDR3 size: 14 residues. In total, each donor contributed a single heparinised blood draw that averaged about 120 mL. CD4+ naive, central memory, regulatory and stem cell-like memory subsets were isolated by sorting on CD45RO/CCR7/CD25/CD127/CD95/CD27. Each sorted fraction was over 95% pure. The study's findings and limits: Moderately but significantly shorter TCRB CDR3s were found in Type 1 diabetes patients in all four CD4+ subsets.

The entirety of the isolated RNA underwent reverse transcription, so expressed TCRB transcripts were sequenced. Naive, central memory and regulatory T cell samples averaged roughly 4 million reads. The assay was immunoSEQ multiplex PCR, and TCRdb's table has in-frame clones only and misses some. Among hundreds of thousands of clones listed, about an eighth were seen once. The rearrangement joins TRBV13 to TRBJ2-4; D remains unclear. The clonotype was recovered from a man between 18 and 29 years old with type 1 diabetes. Input material: naive CD4+ T cells from blood. The CDR3 DNA reads TGTGCCAGCAAAAGGGTCGGAGCCAAAAACATTCAGTACTTC. This gives the protein CASKRVGAKNIQYF. Full variable domain (rest looked up from reference TRBV13 and TRBJ2-4): AAGVIQSPRHLIKEKRETATLKCYPIPRHDTVYWYQQGPGQDPQFLISFYEKMQSDKGSIPDRFSAQQFSDYHSELNMSSLELGDSALYFCASKRVGAKNIQYFGAGTRLSVL.